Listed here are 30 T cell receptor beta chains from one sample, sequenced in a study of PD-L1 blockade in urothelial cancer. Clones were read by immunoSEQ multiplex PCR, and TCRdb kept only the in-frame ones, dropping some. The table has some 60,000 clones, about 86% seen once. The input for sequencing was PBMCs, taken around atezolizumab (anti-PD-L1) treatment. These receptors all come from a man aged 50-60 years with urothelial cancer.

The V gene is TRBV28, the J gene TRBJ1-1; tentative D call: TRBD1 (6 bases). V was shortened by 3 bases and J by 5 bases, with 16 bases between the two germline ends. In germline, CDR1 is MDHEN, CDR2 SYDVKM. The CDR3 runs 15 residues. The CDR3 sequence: CASSFHDRIKTEAFF. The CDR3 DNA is TGTGCCAGCAGTTTCCACGACAGGATAAAAACTGAAGCTTTCTTT.

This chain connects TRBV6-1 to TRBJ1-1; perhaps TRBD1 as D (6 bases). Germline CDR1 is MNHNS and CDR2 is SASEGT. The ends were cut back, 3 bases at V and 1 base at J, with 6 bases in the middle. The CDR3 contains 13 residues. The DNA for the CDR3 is TGTGCCAGCAGTGAGACAGGGAACACTGAAGCTTTCTTT. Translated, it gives CASSETGNTEAFF.

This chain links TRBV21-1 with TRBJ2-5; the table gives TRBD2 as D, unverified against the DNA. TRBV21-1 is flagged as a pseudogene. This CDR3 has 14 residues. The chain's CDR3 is CAGGDIRSPETQYF. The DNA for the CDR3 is TGTGCCGGCGGGGATATCCGTAGCCCAGAGACCCAGTACTTC.

CDR3 sequence (DNA): TGTGCCAGCAGTGATATAGTGCCTAATGAGCAGTTCTTC. Encoded protein: CASSDIVPNEQFF. This sequence joins TRBV6-1 and TRBJ2-1; unclear D gene. The CDR3 runs to 13 residues. CDR1 is MNHNS, CDR2 SASEGT, per germline. The V end was cut by 3 bases, the J end by 7 bases, with 10 bases between.

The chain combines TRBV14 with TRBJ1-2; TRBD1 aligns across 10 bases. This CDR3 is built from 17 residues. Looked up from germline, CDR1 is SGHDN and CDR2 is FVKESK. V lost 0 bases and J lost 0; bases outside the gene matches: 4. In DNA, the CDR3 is TGTGCCAGCAGCCAAGAGGGACAGGGGAGACCTAACTATGGCTACACCTTC. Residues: CASSQEGQGRPNYGYTF.

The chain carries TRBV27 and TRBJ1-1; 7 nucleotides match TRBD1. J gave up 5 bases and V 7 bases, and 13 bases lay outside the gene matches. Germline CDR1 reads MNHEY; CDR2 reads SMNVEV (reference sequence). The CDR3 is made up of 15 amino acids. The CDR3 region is CASTPLQGKGTEAFF. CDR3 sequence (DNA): TGTGCCAGCACCCCCCTACAGGGGAAGGGGACTGAAGCTTTCTTT.

CDR3 coding DNA: TGTGCCAGCAGCCCCCTACTAGCGGCCCAAGAGACCCAGTACTTC. Translating gives CASSPLLAAQETQYF. This chain links TRBV4-2 with TRBJ2-5; 8 bases align to TRBD2. V dropped 4 bases and J dropped 1; count of bases not matched to a gene: 5. Germline lookup yields CDR1 LGHNA and CDR2 YNFKEQ. The CDR3 has 15 residues.

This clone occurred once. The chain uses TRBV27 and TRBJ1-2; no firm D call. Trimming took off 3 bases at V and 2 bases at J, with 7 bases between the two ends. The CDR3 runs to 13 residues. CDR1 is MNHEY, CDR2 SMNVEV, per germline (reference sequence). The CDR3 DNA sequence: TGTGCCAGCAGTTTTGGGCAGAACTATGGCTACACCTTC. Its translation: CASSFGQNYGYTF.

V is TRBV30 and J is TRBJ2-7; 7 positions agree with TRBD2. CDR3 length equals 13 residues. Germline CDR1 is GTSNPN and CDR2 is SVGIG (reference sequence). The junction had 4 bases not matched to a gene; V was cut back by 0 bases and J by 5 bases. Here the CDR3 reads CAWSVRLADEQYF. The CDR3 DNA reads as TGTGCCTGGAGTGTACGGCTAGCGGACGAGCAGTACTTC.

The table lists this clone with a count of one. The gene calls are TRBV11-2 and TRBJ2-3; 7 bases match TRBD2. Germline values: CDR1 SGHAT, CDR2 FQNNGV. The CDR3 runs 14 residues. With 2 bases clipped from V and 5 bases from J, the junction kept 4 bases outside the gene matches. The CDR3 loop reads CASSLPGGGDTQYF. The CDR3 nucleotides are TGTGCCAGCAGCTTACCGGGAGGAGGAGATACGCAGTATTTT.

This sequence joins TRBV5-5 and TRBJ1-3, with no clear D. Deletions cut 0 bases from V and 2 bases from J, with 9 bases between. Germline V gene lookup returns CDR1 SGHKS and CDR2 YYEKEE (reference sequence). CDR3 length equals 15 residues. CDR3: CASSLGSVTGNTIYF. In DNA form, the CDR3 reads TGTGCCAGCAGCTTGGGATCGGTAACTGGAAACACCATATATTTT.

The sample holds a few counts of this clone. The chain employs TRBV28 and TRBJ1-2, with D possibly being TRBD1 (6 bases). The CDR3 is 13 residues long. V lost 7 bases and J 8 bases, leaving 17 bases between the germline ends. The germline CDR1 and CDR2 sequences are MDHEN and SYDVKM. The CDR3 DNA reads TGTGCCAGCACCGTGGGCCACAGGGTGGGCTACACCTTC. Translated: CASTVGHRVGYTF.

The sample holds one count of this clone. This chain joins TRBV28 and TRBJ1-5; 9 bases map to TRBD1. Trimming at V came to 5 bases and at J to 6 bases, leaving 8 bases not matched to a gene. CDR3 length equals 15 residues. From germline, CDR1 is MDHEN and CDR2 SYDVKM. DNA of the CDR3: TGTGCCAGCAGTAAACACAGGGGGCAAGGTCAGCCCCAGCATTTT. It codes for CASSKHRGQGQPQHF.

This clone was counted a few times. The CDR3 DNA follows: TGTGCCAGCAGCGAGGTCCCGGGACTAGCGGGAAGGAATACGCAGTATTTT. Translated: CASSEVPGLAGRNTQYF. The V call is TRBV2, the J call TRBJ2-3; TRBD2 matches 13 bases. Germline CDR1 is SNHLY and CDR2 is FYNNEI. The ends lost 6 bases at V and 7 bases at J; junction bases unmatched: 13. The CDR3 contains 17 residues.

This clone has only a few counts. CDR3 region: CASKGGLADNEQFF. The CDR3 region has the DNA TGTGCCAGCAAAGGCGGACTAGCGGACAATGAGCAGTTCTTC. J is TRBJ2-1 and V is TRBV6-5; TRBD2 aligns across 10 bases. V shed 7 bases and J 5 bases; nucleotides not matched to a gene: 5. The germline CDR1 and CDR2 sequences are MNHEY and SVGAGI. The CDR3 spans 14 residues.

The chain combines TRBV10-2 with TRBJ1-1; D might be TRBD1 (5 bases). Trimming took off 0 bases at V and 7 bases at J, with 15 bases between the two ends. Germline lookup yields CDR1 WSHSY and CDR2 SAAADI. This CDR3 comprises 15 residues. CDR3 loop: CASSESQVKGIEAFF. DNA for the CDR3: TGCGCCAGCAGTGAGTCTCAGGTTAAGGGGATTGAAGCTTTCTTT.

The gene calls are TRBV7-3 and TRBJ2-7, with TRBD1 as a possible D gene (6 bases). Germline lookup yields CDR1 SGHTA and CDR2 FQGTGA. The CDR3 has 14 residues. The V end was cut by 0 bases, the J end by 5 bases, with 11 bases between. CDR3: CASSLTGGLDEQYF. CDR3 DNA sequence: TGTGCCAGCAGCTTAACTGGGGGCCTCGACGAGCAGTACTTC. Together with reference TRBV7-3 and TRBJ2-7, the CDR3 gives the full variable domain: GAGVSQTPSNKVTEKGKYVELRCDPISGHTALYWYRQSLGQGPEFLIYFQGTGAADDSGLPNDRFFAVRPEGSVSTLKIQRTERGDSAVYLCASSLTGGLDEQYFGPGTRLTVT.

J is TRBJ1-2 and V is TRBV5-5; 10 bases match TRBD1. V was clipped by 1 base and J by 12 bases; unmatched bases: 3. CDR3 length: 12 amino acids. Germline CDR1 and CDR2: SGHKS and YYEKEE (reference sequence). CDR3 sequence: CASSLLDRGDTF. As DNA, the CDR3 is TGTGCCAGCAGCTTGCTGGACAGGGGGGACACCTTC.

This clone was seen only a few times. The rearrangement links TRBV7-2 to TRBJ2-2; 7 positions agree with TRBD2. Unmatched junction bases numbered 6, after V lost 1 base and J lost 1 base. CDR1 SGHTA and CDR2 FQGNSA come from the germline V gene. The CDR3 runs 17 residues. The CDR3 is CASSLVASGVNTGELFF. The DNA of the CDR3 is TGTGCCAGCAGCTTAGTCGCCAGCGGGGTGAACACCGGGGAGCTGTTTTTT.

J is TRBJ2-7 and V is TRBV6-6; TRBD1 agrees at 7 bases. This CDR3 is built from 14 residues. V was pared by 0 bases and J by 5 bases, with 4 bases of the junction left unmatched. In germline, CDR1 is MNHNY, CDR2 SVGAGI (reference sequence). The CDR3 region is CASSYSKGADEQYF. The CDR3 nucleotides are TGTGCCAGCAGTTACTCGAAGGGGGCCGACGAGCAGTACTTC.

The chain's CDR3 is CASGRTGPNYGYTF. In nucleotides, the CDR3 is TGTGCCAGCGGGAGGACAGGGCCTAACTATGGCTACACCTTC. The chain uses TRBV28 and TRBJ1-2; the match to TRBD1 covers 8 bases. This CDR3 has 14 amino acids. CDR1 and CDR2 from the germline V gene are MDHEN and SYDVKM. The trim removed 8 bases at V and 0 bases at J, leaving 5 bases unmatched.

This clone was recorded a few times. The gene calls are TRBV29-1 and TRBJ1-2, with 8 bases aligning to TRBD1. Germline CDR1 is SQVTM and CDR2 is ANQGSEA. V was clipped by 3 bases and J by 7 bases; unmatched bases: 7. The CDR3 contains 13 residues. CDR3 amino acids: CSVEAGGSGGYTF. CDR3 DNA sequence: TGCAGCGTTGAGGCAGGGGGCAGCGGTGGCTACACCTTC. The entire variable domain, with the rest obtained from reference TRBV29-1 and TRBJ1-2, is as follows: SAVISQKPSRDICQRGTSLTIQCQVDSQVTMMFWYRQQPGQSLTLIATANQGSEATYESGFVIDKFPISRPNLTFSTLTVSNMSPEDSSIYLCSVEAGGSGGYTFGSGTRLTVV.

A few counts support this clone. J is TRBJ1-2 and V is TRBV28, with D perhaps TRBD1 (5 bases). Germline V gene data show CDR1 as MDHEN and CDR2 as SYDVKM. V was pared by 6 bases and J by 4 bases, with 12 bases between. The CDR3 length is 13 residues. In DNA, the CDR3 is TGTGCCAGCAGGCCCGGACACTCCTATGGCTACACCTTC. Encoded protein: CASRPGHSYGYTF.

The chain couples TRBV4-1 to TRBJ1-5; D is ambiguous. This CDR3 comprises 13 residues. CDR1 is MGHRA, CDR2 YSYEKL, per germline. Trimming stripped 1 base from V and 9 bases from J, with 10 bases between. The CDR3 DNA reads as TGCGCCAGCAGCCAAGCGGTCTCCTGGCCCCAGCATTTT. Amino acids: CASSQAVSWPQHF.

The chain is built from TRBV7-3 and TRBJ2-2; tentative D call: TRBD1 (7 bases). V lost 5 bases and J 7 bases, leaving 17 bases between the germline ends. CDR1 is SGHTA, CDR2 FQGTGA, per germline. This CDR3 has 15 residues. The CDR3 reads CASSPWGGTVGELFF. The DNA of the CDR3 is TGTGCCAGCAGCCCCTGGGGCGGGACAGTCGGGGAGCTGTTTTTT. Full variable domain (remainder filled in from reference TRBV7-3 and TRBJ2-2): GAGVSQTPSNKVTEKGKYVELRCDPISGHTALYWYRQSLGQGPEFLIYFQGTGAADDSGLPNDRFFAVRPEGSVSTLKIQRTERGDSAVYLCASSPWGGTVGELFFGEGSRLTVL.

The CDR3 sequence: CASSSQQYSPLHF. DNA for the CDR3: TGTGCCAGCAGCTCCCAACAATATTCACCCCTCCACTTT. The genes are TRBV7-9 and TRBJ1-6; D unresolved. The CDR3 loop spans 13 amino acids. The germline V gene encodes CDR1 SEHNR and CDR2 FQNEAQ (reference sequence). The V end was cut by 4 bases, the J end by 8 bases, with 9 bases between.

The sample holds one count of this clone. The CDR3 DNA reads as TGCGCCAGCAGCATCGGACTCCATAAAGCCAAAAACATTCAGTACTTC. This gives the protein CASSIGLHKAKNIQYF. The rearrangement joins TRBV5-1 to TRBJ2-4; a possible D gene is TRBD2 (5 bases). V was pared by 4 bases and J by 0 bases, with 14 bases between. The germline V gene encodes CDR1 SGHRS and CDR2 YFSETQ. This CDR3 spans 16 amino acids.

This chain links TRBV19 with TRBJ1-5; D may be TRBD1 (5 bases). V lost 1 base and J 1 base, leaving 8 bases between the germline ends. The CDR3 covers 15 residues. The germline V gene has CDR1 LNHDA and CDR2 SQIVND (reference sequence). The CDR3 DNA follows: TGTGCCAGTAGTATAGGCGGGGGGAGCAATCAGCCCCAGCATTTT. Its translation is CASSIGGGSNQPQHF.

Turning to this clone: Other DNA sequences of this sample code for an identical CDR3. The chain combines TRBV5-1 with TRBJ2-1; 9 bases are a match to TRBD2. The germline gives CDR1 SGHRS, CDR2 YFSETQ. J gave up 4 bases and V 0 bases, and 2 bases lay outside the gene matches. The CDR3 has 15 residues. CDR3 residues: CASSLGAGGYNEQFF. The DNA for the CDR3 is TGCGCCAGCAGCTTGGGAGCGGGAGGTTACAATGAGCAGTTCTTC.

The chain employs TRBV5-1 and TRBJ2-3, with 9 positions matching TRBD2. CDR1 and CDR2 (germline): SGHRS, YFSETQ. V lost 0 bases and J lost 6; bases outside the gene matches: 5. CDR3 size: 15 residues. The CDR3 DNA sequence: TGCGCCAGCAGCTTGGAGGCGGGAGGGTTGGATACGCAGTATTTT. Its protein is CASSLEAGGLDTQYF.